This T cell receptor beta chain was documented in a study of spatial heterogeneity in lung cancer. Study in general: Donors were some 72 untreated early-stage non-small cell lung cancer patients. The mean occurrence of each unique TCR and UMI combination in raw reads exceeded nine.

TCRdb passed the 5' RACE reads through MiXCR, listing each CDR3 protein once. The repertoire holds approximately 110,000 distinct CDR3 sequences, with 10% to 14% as singletons. This CDR3 comprises 14 residues. Germline V gene data show CDR1 as MNHNY and CDR2 as SVGAGI (reference sequence). Losses at the gene ends were 7 bases for V and 5 bases for J; bases not matched to a gene: 10. Time point meaning: blood at routine non-recurrence follow-up after resection. Tumor, nontumor lung or frozen PBMC supplied whole RNA, sequenced without sorting. This receptor was taken from a female donor with early-stage non-small cell lung cancer. Sequenced here: PBMCs, sampled at follow-up. The V gene is TRBV6-6, the J gene TRBJ1-1; 7 bases line up with TRBD1. The CDR3 region has the DNA TGTGCCAGCAATTTACAGGGGAGGGTGACTGAAGCTTTCTTT. Protein sequence: CASNLQGRVTEAFF.